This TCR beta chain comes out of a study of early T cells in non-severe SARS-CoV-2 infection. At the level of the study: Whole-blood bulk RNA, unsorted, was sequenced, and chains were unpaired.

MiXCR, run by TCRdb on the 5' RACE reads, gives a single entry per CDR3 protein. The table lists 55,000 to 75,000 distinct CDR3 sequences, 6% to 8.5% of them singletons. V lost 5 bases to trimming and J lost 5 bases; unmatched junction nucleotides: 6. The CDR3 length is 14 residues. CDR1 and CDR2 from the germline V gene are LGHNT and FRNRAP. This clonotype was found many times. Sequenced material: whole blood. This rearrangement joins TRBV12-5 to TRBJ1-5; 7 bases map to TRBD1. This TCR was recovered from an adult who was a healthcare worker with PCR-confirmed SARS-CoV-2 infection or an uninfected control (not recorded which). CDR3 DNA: TGTGCTAGTGGTAGCCGGGACAGTCATCAGCCCCAGCATTTT. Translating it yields CASGSRDSHQPQHF. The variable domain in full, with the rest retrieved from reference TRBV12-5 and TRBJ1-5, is DARVTQTPRHKVTEMGQEVTMRCQPILGHNTVFWYRQTMMQGLELLAYFRNRAPLDDSGMPKDRFSAEMPDATLATLKIQPSEPRDSAVYFCASGSRDSHQPQHFGDGTRLSIL.